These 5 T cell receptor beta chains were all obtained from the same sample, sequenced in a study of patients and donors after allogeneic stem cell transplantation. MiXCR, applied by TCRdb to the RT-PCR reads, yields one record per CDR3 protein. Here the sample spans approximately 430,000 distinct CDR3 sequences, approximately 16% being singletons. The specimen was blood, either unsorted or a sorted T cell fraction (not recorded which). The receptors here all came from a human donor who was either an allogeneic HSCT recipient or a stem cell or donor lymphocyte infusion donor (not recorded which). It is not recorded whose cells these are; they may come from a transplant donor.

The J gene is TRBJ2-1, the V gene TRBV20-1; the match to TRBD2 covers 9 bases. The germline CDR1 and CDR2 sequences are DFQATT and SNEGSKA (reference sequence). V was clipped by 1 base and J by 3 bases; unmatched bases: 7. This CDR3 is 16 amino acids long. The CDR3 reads CSARGPKREDYNEQFF. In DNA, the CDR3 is TGCAGTGCTAGAGGACCTAAGCGGGAGGACTACAATGAGCAGTTCTTC.

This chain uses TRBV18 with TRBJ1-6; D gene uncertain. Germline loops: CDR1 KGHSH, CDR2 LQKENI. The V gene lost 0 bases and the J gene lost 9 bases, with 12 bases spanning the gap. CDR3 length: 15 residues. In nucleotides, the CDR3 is TGTGCCAGCTCACCACCGACCGGGGAGTCTTCACCCCTCCACTTT. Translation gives CASSPPTGESSPLHF.

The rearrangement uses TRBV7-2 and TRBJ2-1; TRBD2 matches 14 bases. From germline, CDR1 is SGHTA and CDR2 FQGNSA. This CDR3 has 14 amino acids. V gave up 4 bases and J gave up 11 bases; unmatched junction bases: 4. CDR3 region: CASSWGLAGDQQFF. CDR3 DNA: TGTGCCAGCAGCTGGGGACTAGCGGGAGATCAGCAGTTCTTC.

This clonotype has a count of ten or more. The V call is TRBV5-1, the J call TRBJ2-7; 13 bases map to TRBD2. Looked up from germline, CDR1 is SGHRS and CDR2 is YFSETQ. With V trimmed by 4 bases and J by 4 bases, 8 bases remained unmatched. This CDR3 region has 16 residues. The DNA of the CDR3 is TGCGCCAGCAGCCCTACCGGGACTAGCGGGATGTACGAGCAGTACTTC. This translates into CASSPTGTSGMYEQYF.

CDR3 nucleotide sequence: TGCGCCAGCAGCCAAGCCCAGGGACGAAATGAGCAGTTCTTC. It codes for CASSQAQGRNEQFF. The chain recombines TRBV4-3 with TRBJ2-1; D is perhaps TRBD1 or TRBD2 (5 bases each). V gave up 1 base and J gave up 7 bases, with 11 bases separating them. CDR1 and CDR2 (germline): LGHNA, YSLEER. This CDR3 has 14 residues.